This T cell receptor (beta chain) is from a study of T cells after posttransplantation cyclophosphamide. Cyclophosphamide on days +3 and +4 followed busulfan-fludarabine conditioning and a marrow graft. Study-wide findings and caveats: Tissue-infiltrating T cells from skin or gut overlapped little with blood T cells. TRB clonality was highly associated with recipient CMV seropositivity and reactivation. Donor CD8+ memory clones often dominated recipient blood repertoires at later times.

A remark on this clone: Its matching antigen is unknown.

CDR3 length equals 16 residues. Trimming shortened V by 2 bases and J by 5 bases, and 18 bases separated the two germline ends. Germline lookup yields CDR1 SGHAT and CDR2 FQNNGV. The method was immunoSEQ multiplex PCR; TCRdb's version includes in-frame clones alone and lacks a portion of them. This table has 30,000 to 45,000 clones, about 77% appearing once. The rearrangement uses TRBV11-2 and TRBJ1-1; possible D gene TRBD1, 5 bases. The material was CD4+ T cells sorted from blood, obtained 1903 days after a stem cell transplant with posttransplant cyclophosphamide. The source is a female patient between 35 and 55 years old who received an allogeneic stem cell transplant from a related donor, was CMV-positive, and had no GVHD. Some of the T cells might come from the graft donor. The CDR3 protein is CASSLYPGVRYTEAFF. In nucleotides, the CDR3 is TGTGCCAGCAGCTTATATCCGGGGGTGCGATATACTGAAGCTTTCTTT.